This T cell receptor beta chain comes out of a study of T-cell reconstitution after alpha-beta-depleted transplantation in children. A TCRbeta library incorporating unique molecular identifiers was prepared. One entry per CDR3 protein, called by TCRdb with MiXCR from the PCR reads. The table shows about 160,000 distinct CDR3 sequences, with 11% occurring only once. Study-level findings and limits: One year after transplant, T-cell counts and diversity came mostly from newly produced T cells. By about two months after transplant, alpha-beta T cells reportedly arose from several hundred graft clones that had expanded.

The V and J ends lost 7 bases and 7 bases respectively, with 14 bases between them. Germline values: CDR1 SNHLY, CDR2 FYNNEI. The CDR3 runs to 14 residues. This clonotype came up many times. Its antigen is unidentified. The source material was PBMCs, sampled before TCRalphabeta/CD19-depleted stem cell transplant. V and J are TRBV2 and TRBJ1-6, with D possibly being TRBD1 (5 bases). This sequence was found in a boy aged 2 to 10 with acute myeloid leukemia, due to receive a stem cell transplant. This CDR3 reads CASNPGRVNSPLHF. For the CDR3, the DNA is TGTGCCAGCAATCCGGGACGGGTAAATTCACCCCTCCACTTT.